What follows describes a single T cell receptor (beta chain). This sample is drawn from a study of blood T cell repertoires in COVID-19. Across the whole study: Samples of COVID-19 (acute and convalescent) were obtained from the United States, Italy and Spain.

Here immunoSEQ multiplex PCR was the method, and the copy in TCRdb shows in-frame clones only, minus some. The data contain tens of thousands of clones, roughly 80% of them singletons. V lost 8 bases, J lost 15 bases, and 17 bases lay in between. The V gene's germline CDR1 is SGHVS and CDR2 FQNEAQ. The CDR3 covers 11 residues. This TCR was recovered from a human donor with acute or convalescent COVID-19. The donor label of this sample is uncertain. V usage is TRBV7-8 and J usage is TRBJ2-1, with D possibly TRBD2 on 7 matching bases. Specimen: peripheral blood. The CDR3 bases are TGTGCCAGCCTAACGGCGGGGGCACCGTTCTTC. Protein: CASLTAGAPFF.